This TCR beta chain was retrieved from a study of blood T cells in healthy people across ages. The study, taken as a whole, reports: A greater number of naive CD4+ cells and higher diversity distinguished long-lived donors from aged donors. Diversity estimated from one million T cells was considered an underestimate. TCR beta diversity per million T cells fell roughly linearly with age.

With a J-beta primer mix and a sample-barcoded 5' primer, a second PCR ran roughly 6 to 11 cycles. One entry per CDR3 protein results from TCRdb running MiXCR on the 5' RACE reads. The sample lists fewer than 1.5 million distinct CDR3 sequences; 40% to 50% were seen once. All donors came from Russia, were Caucasian and healthy, and spanned ages roughly 6 to 95. Notes on this clonotype: Its specificity is not known.

The source material was blood. The receptor comes from a young woman in good health.

CDR3 loop: CASSPEGTKLYGYTF. The DNA of the CDR3 is TGTGCCAGCAGCCCTGAGGGGACCAAGCTCTATGGCTACACCTTC. This chain uses TRBV5-6 with TRBJ1-2, with a possible D match to TRBD1 (5 bases). V was shortened by 4 bases and J by 4 bases, with 17 bases between the two germline ends. The CDR3 is made up of 15 amino acids. Germline V lookup: CDR1 SGHDT, CDR2 YYEEEE.